One sample yielded the 32 T cell receptor beta chains listed below, sequenced in a study of blood T cell repertoires in COVID-19. Measured with immunoSEQ multiplex PCR; TCRdb has only the in-frame clones, and not every one. This sample has fewer than 30,000 clones, with 81% found just once. Sequencing input: peripheral blood. The receptors come from an older woman with acute or convalescent COVID-19.

This chain uses TRBV28 with TRBJ2-3; TRBD2 aligns across 8 bases. CDR1 and CDR2 (germline): MDHEN, SYDVKM. After removal of 5 bases from V and 0 bases from J, the junction contained 4 bases not matched to a gene. CDR3 length: 15 amino acids. This chain's CDR3 is CASSPSGGSTDTQYF. CDR3 DNA: TGTGCCAGCAGTCCCAGCGGGGGTAGCACAGATACGCAGTATTTT.

This rearrangement joins TRBV18 to TRBJ2-1; TRBD2 aligns across 13 bases. Germline-derived CDR1 and CDR2 are KGHSH and LQKENI. CDR3 size: 16 residues. Trimming removed 5 bases from V and 6 bases from J; junction bases left unmatched: 7. The chain's CDR3 is CASSRRTSGGGNEQFF. Here the CDR3 DNA reads TGTGCCAGCTCAAGGAGGACTAGCGGGGGAGGCAATGAGCAGTTCTTC.

As concerns this clone: One end of the junction does not line up with germline, which may come from a read error. The V gene is TRBV2, the J gene TRBJ2-1; no definite D call. This CDR3 has 11 residues. Germline CDR1 reads SNHLY; CDR2 reads FYNNEI. CDR3 sequence reads: CASLRSPTPVF. CDR3 nucleotide sequence: TGTGCCAGCTTAAGGAGCCCAACCCCAGTCTTC.

The rearrangement links TRBV19 to TRBJ2-3, with TRBD2 matching over 11 bases. V was clipped by 8 bases and J by 3 bases; unmatched bases: 7. The length of the CDR3 is 15 residues. CDR1 LNHDA and CDR2 SQIVND come from the germline V gene (reference sequence). CDR3 residues: CASRLTSGGTDTQYF. Written as DNA, the CDR3 is TGTGCCAGTCGCCTTACTAGCGGGGGTACAGATACGCAGTATTTT.

The rearrangement joins TRBV28 to TRBJ2-1; 10 positions agree with TRBD1. This CDR3 contains 14 residues. CDR1 and CDR2 (germline): MDHEN, SYDVKM. The junction had 4 bases not matched to a gene; V was cut back by 2 bases and J by 9 bases. The CDR3, as DNA: TGTGCCAGCAGTTTAAGGGACAGGGGCAGTGAGCAGTTCTTC. It codes for CASSLRDRGSEQFF.

The gene calls are TRBV9 and TRBJ1-2; D remains unclear. This CDR3 region has 15 residues. Trimming removed 0 bases from V and 4 bases from J, with 13 bases in between. Germline CDR1 SGDLS, CDR2 YYNGEE. The CDR3 region is CASSVGSGRPYGYTF. For the CDR3, the DNA is TGTGCCAGCAGCGTAGGATCAGGCCGACCCTATGGCTACACCTTC. Drawing the rest from reference TRBV9 and TRBJ1-2, the complete variable domain is DSGVTQTPKHLITATGQRVTLRCSPRSGDLSVYWYQQSLDQGLQFLIQYYNGEERAKGNILERFSAQQFPDLHSELNLSSLELGDSALYFCASSVGSGRPYGYTFGSGTRLTVV.

V is TRBV2 and J is TRBJ1-4; no reliable D call. The CDR3 consists of 15 residues. CDR1 is SNHLY, CDR2 FYNNEI, per germline. Trimming cost V 7 bases and J 0 bases, with 12 bases left between them. In DNA, the CDR3 is TGTGCCAGCATCCTAACGAGTGCAACTAATGAAAAACTGTTTTTT. Protein: CASILTSATNEKLFF.

This rearrangement joins TRBV24-1 to TRBJ2-3; 9 positions agree with TRBD1. V lost 4 bases, J lost 6 bases, and 7 bases stayed unmatched. Germline V CDR1 and CDR2: KGHDR, SFDVKD. This CDR3 is 15 amino acids long. CDR3 in DNA: TGTGCCACCAGTGACCGGACAGGGGCTCAGGATACGCAGTATTTT. Its protein is CATSDRTGAQDTQYF.

The J gene is TRBJ1-1, the V gene TRBV2; 7 nucleotides align to TRBD1. Germline trimming cut 4 bases from V and 0 bases from J; bases unmatched to any gene: 2. The length of the CDR3 is 14 residues. Germline V gene lookup returns CDR1 SNHLY and CDR2 FYNNEI. The CDR3 bases are TGTGCCAGCAGTGTGGGGACAGTGAACACTGAAGCTTTCTTT. It codes for CASSVGTVNTEAFF. The variable domain in full, with the rest retrieved from reference TRBV2 and TRBJ1-1, is EPEVTQTPSHQVTQMGQEVILRCVPISNHLYFYWYRQILGQKVEFLVSFYNNEISEKSEIFDDQFSVERPDGSNFTLKIRSTKLEDSAMYFCASSVGTVNTEAFFGQGTRLTVV.

The V and J genes are TRBV19 and TRBJ2-7; 7 positions match TRBD1. The V gene end was trimmed by 6 bases and the J gene end by 3 bases; junction bases not matched to a gene: 8. CDR3 length: 14 residues. CDR1 and CDR2 (germline): LNHDA, SQIVND (reference sequence). Written as DNA, the CDR3 is TGTGCCAGTAGCACTAGACAGGGTATCTACGAGCAGTACTTC. Translation: CASSTRQGIYEQYF.

This chain uses TRBV2 with TRBJ1-5; 9 positions match TRBD1. CDR3 size: 15 residues. Trimming took 2 bases from V and 1 from J; bases not matched to a gene: 0. The germline CDR1 and CDR2 sequences are SNHLY and FYNNEI. CDR3 nucleotide sequence: TGTGCCAGCAGTGAAACAGGGGGCAGCAATCAGCCCCAGCATTTT. Amino acid sequence: CASSETGGSNQPQHF.

The chain joins TRBV28 to TRBJ2-3; a possible D gene is TRBD2 (8 bases). V lost 6 bases to trimming and J lost 2 bases, with 15 bases between them. The CDR3 contains 15 residues. Germline loops: CDR1 MDHEN, CDR2 SYDVKM. The CDR3 nucleotides are TGTGCCAGCAGCGGGAGGGGGCCCAACACAGATACGCAGTATTTT. This codes for CASSGRGPNTDTQYF.

The J gene is TRBJ1-2, the V gene TRBV5-4, with a weak D call TRBD1 (5 bases). CDR1 SGHNT and CDR2 YYREEE come from the germline V gene (reference sequence). Trimming removed 2 bases from V and 5 bases from J, with 16 bases in between. The CDR3 sequence is 15 residues long. The DNA of the CDR3 is TGTGCCAGCAGCTTCCGGGACGGACTACGGTATGGCTACACCTTC. Translation: CASSFRDGLRYGYTF.

The chain has TRBV5-4 and TRBJ2-2; TRBD2 is a possible D gene (6 bases). V shed 1 base and J shed 11 bases, with 15 bases lying between them. Germline CDR1 and CDR2: SGHNT and YYREEE (reference sequence). CDR3 length equals 14 residues. The CDR3 loop is CASSLRQGGVELFF. The CDR3 DNA reads TGTGCCAGCAGCTTGCGCCAGGGAGGAGTAGAGCTGTTTTTT.

This clone was counted only a few times. J is TRBJ2-1 and V is TRBV18; D is possibly TRBD1 (5 bases). V dropped 2 bases and J dropped 3 bases, with 11 bases sitting between them. Germline loops: CDR1 KGHSH, CDR2 LQKENI. There are 15 residues in the CDR3. For the CDR3, the DNA is TGTGCCAGCTCACCAACCCTCAGGGACTACAATGAGCAGTTCTTC. It specifies CASSPTLRDYNEQFF. The full variable domain, completed using reference TRBV18 and TRBJ2-1, is NAGVMQNPRHLVRRRGQEARLRCSPMKGHSHVYWYRQLPEEGLKFMVYLQKENIIDESGMPKERFSAEFPKEGPSILRIQQVVRGDSAAYFCASSPTLRDYNEQFFGPGTRLTVL.

V and J are TRBV10-3 and TRBJ1-1, with TRBD1 identical over 8 bases. Losses at the gene ends were 5 bases for V and 11 bases for J; bases not matched to a gene: 10. This CDR3 comprises 13 residues. CDR1 is ENHRY, CDR2 SYGVKD, per germline. The CDR3 sequence: CAISLDRAAEAFF. The CDR3 nucleotides read TGTGCCATCAGTTTGGACAGGGCGGCAGAGGCTTTCTTT.

The rearrangement uses TRBV30 and TRBJ2-1; D may be TRBD1 (5 bases). Germline values: CDR1 GTSNPN, CDR2 SVGIG (reference sequence). Trimming pared 3 bases from V and 9 bases from J, leaving 12 bases between. The CDR3 length is 12 residues. CDR3 region: CAWRRTLGEQFF. CDR3 in DNA: TGTGCCTGGAGGAGGACATTGGGTGAGCAGTTCTTC. The whole variable domain, remainder taken from reference TRBV30 and TRBJ2-1, is SQTIHQWPATLVQPVGSPLSLECTVEGTSNPNLYWYRQAAGRGLQLLFYSVGIGQISSEVPQNLSASRPQDRQFILSSKKLLLSDSGFYLCAWRRTLGEQFFGPGTRLTVL.

The V gene is TRBV30, the J gene TRBJ1-2; 8 bases are a match to TRBD1. There are 14 residues in the CDR3. The V segment lost 2 bases and the J segment 8 bases; nucleotides outside the gene matches: 10. The germline V gene encodes CDR1 GTSNPN and CDR2 SVGIG (reference sequence). CDR3 in DNA: TGTGCCTGGAGTCCGCGGACAGGGAGGGAAGGCTACACCTTC. Translated, it gives CAWSPRTGREGYTF.

V usage is TRBV30 and J usage is TRBJ2-5; 10 bases match TRBD2. J was trimmed by 3 bases and V by 5 bases; bases with no gene match: 15. The CDR3 has 17 amino acids. From germline, CDR1 is GTSNPN and CDR2 SVGIG (reference sequence). The DNA of the CDR3 is TGTGCCTGGTCAGAGGGGACTAGCGCTGCCTTGAAAGAGACCCAGTACTTC. Protein: CAWSEGTSAALKETQYF.

This chain links TRBV18 with TRBJ1-5; perhaps TRBD1 as D (6 bases). V shed 6 bases and J shed 4 bases, with 10 bases lying between them. Germline V CDR1 and CDR2: KGHSH, LQKENI. The CDR3 is 13 residues long. This CDR3 reads CASSSDRNQPQHF. CDR3 nucleotide sequence: TGTGCCAGCTCCTCAGACAGGAATCAGCCCCAGCATTTT.

This chain links TRBV5-6 with TRBJ1-3; the D gene is possibly TRBD1 (5 bases). This CDR3 has 13 residues. Germline assignment: CDR1 SGHDT and CDR2 YYEEEE. Trimming took off 4 bases at V and 2 bases at J, with 7 bases between the two ends. The CDR3 coding sequence is TGTGCCAGCAGCAGGGGTCCTGGAAACACCATATATTTT. It translates to CASSRGPGNTIYF.

This clone was picked up a small number of times. CDR3 in DNA: TGTGCCAGCAGCTTGCCGGAGATGGGCAATGAGCAGTTCTTC. Amino acid sequence: CASSLPEMGNEQFF. The gene calls are TRBV5-6 and TRBJ2-1; D remains ambiguous. V was cut by 1 base and J by 6 bases, with 11 bases left in between. CDR3 length equals 14 residues. The germline V gene encodes CDR1 SGHDT and CDR2 YYEEEE.

This clone was detected only a few times. This chain uses TRBV6-5 with TRBJ2-1, with 7 bases that match TRBD1. There are 15 residues in the CDR3. Germline V gene lookup returns CDR1 MNHEY and CDR2 SVGAGI. The V gene end was trimmed by 6 bases and the J gene end by 4 bases; junction bases not matched to a gene: 9. DNA of the CDR3: TGTGCCAGCAGGCTGGACAGGAGATTTTACAATGAGCAGTTCTTC. Protein: CASRLDRRFYNEQFF.

This chain links TRBV5-8 with TRBJ2-3; a possible D gene is TRBD2 (6 bases). This CDR3 spans 15 amino acids. Germline CDR1 and CDR2: SGHTS and YDEGEE. The ends were cut back, 2 bases at V and 5 bases at J, with 15 bases in the middle. The CDR3 spells CASSFFRGGGDTQYF. The CDR3 DNA reads as TGTGCCAGCAGCTTTTTTCGGGGAGGAGGAGATACGCAGTATTTT.

This chain connects TRBV6-5 to TRBJ1-1; D gene uncertain. The CDR3 is 15 residues long. The ends were cut back, 4 bases at V and 4 bases at J, with 16 bases in the middle. The germline gives CDR1 MNHEY, CDR2 SVGAGI. CDR3 residues: CASSSSDGRGTEAFF. Here the CDR3 DNA reads TGTGCCAGCAGTTCCTCAGACGGCCGCGGCACTGAAGCTTTCTTT.

V usage is TRBV5-6 and J usage is TRBJ2-1; 11 bases map to TRBD2. Germline V gives CDR1 SGHDT, CDR2 YYEEEE. CDR3 length equals 15 residues. V gave up 4 bases and J gave up 5 bases; unmatched junction bases: 5. CDR3 nucleotide sequence: TGTGCCAGCAGCCCCGGGACTAGCGGAGACAATGAGCAGTTCTTC. Translating it yields CASSPGTSGDNEQFF. The full variable domain, in which reference TRBV5-6 and TRBJ2-1 provide the parts outside the CDR3, is DAGVTQSPTHLIKTRGQQVTLRCSPKSGHDTVSWYQQALGQGPQFIFQYYEEEERQRGNFPDRFSGHQFPNYSSELNVNALLLGDSALYLCASSPGTSGDNEQFFGPGTRLTVL.

The chain's CDR3 is CASLGSLGEQYF. CDR3 coding DNA: TGTGCCAGCTTAGGGAGTTTGGGCGAGCAGTACTTC. This chain connects TRBV6-5 to TRBJ2-7; D perhaps matches TRBD2 (5 bases). CDR3 length equals 12 residues. Trimming pared 8 bases from V and 6 bases from J, leaving 14 bases between. The germline gives CDR1 MNHEY, CDR2 SVGAGI.

This clone was counted a single time. The rearrangement links TRBV18 to TRBJ2-5, with 7 bases lining up with TRBD2. With V trimmed by 5 bases and J by 5 bases, 8 bases remained unmatched. This CDR3 is 14 amino acids long. Germline assignment: CDR1 KGHSH and CDR2 LQKENI. As DNA, the CDR3 is TGTGCCAGCTCAACGTTCGCGGGAGTCGAGACCCAGTACTTC. Its protein product is CASSTFAGVETQYF.

The genes are TRBV6-5 and TRBJ1-1; 12 nucleotides line up with TRBD1. This CDR3 region has 14 residues. Germline V gives CDR1 MNHEY, CDR2 SVGAGI. V lost 9 bases to trimming and J lost 6 bases; unmatched junction nucleotides: 8. The chain's CDR3 is CARFFGTGGSEAFF. The CDR3 DNA is TGTGCCAGATTTTTCGGGACAGGGGGCTCTGAAGCTTTCTTT.

The chain recombines TRBV19 with TRBJ1-2, with 9 bases aligning to TRBD1. The germline CDR1 and CDR2 sequences are LNHDA and SQIVND (reference sequence). The CDR3 runs to 14 residues. The ends lost 7 bases at V and 3 bases at J; junction bases unmatched: 6. The CDR3, as DNA: TGTGCCAGTAAAGGGACAGGGCGGTACTATGGCTACACCTTC. Its translation is CASKGTGRYYGYTF.

In nucleotides, the CDR3 is TGTGCCACCAGTGACCACCGGGACAGATCCTACGAGCAGTACTTC. Amino acid sequence: CATSDHRDRSYEQYF. The chain uses TRBV24-1 and TRBJ2-7; 7 nucleotides align to TRBD1. This CDR3 spans 15 amino acids. Trimming removed 4 bases from V and 1 base from J; junction bases left unmatched: 6. CDR1 is KGHDR, CDR2 SFDVKD, per germline.

This chain connects TRBV5-1 to TRBJ2-7; D may be TRBD1 (6 bases). Trimming shortened V by 4 bases and J by 0 bases, and 11 bases separated the two germline ends. Germline-derived CDR1 and CDR2 are SGHRS and YFSETQ. This CDR3 is built from 14 residues. The CDR3 coding sequence is TGCGCCAGCAGCCCCCAGGGGCCCTCCTACGAGCAGTACTTC. This sequence encodes CASSPQGPSYEQYF.